Listed below are T cell receptor beta chains from one sample, sequenced in a study of cytomegalovirus exposure and HLA in healthy donors. Data came from immunoSEQ multiplex PCR; TCRdb stores just in-frame clones and leaves some out. The table shows around 120,000 clones, with 79% occurring only once. Sequenced input: PBMCs. The receptors come from a young man in good health and CMV-seronegative. CDR3s include the opening cysteine and the closing phenylalanine or tryptophan.

v_call: TRBV6-5; cdr3_length: 11; j_call: TRBJ2-5; cdr3_aa: CASSTAETQYF
v_call: TRBV10-2; cdr3_length: 16; j_call: TRBJ1-5; cdr3_aa: CASSESYSQGKQPQHF
v_call: TRBV7-2; cdr3_length: 16; j_call: TRBJ1-3; cdr3_aa: CASSRAPGQGGNTIYF
v_call: TRBV18; cdr3_length: 17; j_call: TRBJ2-1; cdr3_aa: CASSPPLGQGEANEQFF
v_call: TRBV19; cdr3_length: 16; j_call: TRBJ1-5; cdr3_aa: CASSTPFLGSDQPQHF
v_call: TRBV5-8; cdr3_length: 15; j_call: TRBJ1-2; cdr3_aa: CASSPSLHGGYGYTF
v_call: TRBV9; cdr3_length: 15; j_call: TRBJ2-1; cdr3_aa: CASSAPGLAGDEQFF
v_call: TRBV6-4; cdr3_length: 11; j_call: TRBJ2-7; cdr3_aa: CATRSSYEQYF
v_call: TRBV5-1; cdr3_length: 13; j_call: TRBJ2-7; cdr3_aa: CASSLVQLAEQYF
v_call: TRBV6-1; cdr3_length: 15; j_call: TRBJ2-3; cdr3_aa: CASSEQGARSDTQYF
v_call: TRBV19; cdr3_length: 16; j_call: TRBJ1-1; cdr3_aa: CASRWAGVGGAGEAFF
v_call: TRBV6-5; cdr3_length: 15; j_call: TRBJ2-7; cdr3_aa: CASTSSSGGLYGQYF
v_call: TRBV5-5; cdr3_length: 14; j_call: TRBJ1-5; cdr3_aa: CASSFGTPYQPQHF
v_call: TRBV10-1; cdr3_length: 13; j_call: TRBJ1-2; cdr3_aa: CASSDRCNYGYTF
v_call: TRBV29-1; cdr3_length: 15; j_call: TRBJ2-1; cdr3_aa: CSVGVGGSFYNEQFF
v_call: TRBV28; cdr3_length: 18; j_call: TRBJ1-5; cdr3_aa: CASSLLVFKGRYNQPQHF
v_call: TRBV2; cdr3_length: 15; j_call: TRBJ2-3; cdr3_aa: CASSGTRMEGNTQYF
v_call: TRBV19; cdr3_length: 14; j_call: TRBJ2-3; cdr3_aa: CATASAPAGDTQYF
v_call: TRBV6-1; cdr3_length: 13; j_call: TRBJ2-7; cdr3_aa: CASDGGQGAGQYF
v_call: TRBV7-9; cdr3_length: 14; j_call: TRBJ2-1; cdr3_aa: CASSSIAGAHEQFF
v_call: TRBV9; cdr3_length: 14; j_call: TRBJ1-4; cdr3_aa: CASSSRSTAEKLFF
v_call: TRBV4-2; cdr3_length: 17; j_call: TRBJ1-5; cdr3_aa: CASSQDSKLSRNQPQHF
v_call: TRBV7-3; cdr3_length: 11; j_call: TRBJ2-1; cdr3_aa: CASGVNHEQFF
v_call: TRBV28; cdr3_length: 12; j_call: TRBJ2-7; cdr3_aa: CASRDRGRFQYF
v_call: TRBV18; cdr3_length: 13; j_call: TRBJ2-5; cdr3_aa: CASSPGQLETQYF
v_call: TRBV30; cdr3_length: 12; j_call: TRBJ1-2; cdr3_aa: CASAQGPGGYTF
v_call: TRBV25-1; cdr3_length: 17; j_call: TRBJ2-7; cdr3_aa: CASSDGFTGRGSYEQYF
v_call: TRBV19; cdr3_length: 12; j_call: TRBJ1-1; cdr3_aa: CASRQGFTEAFF
v_call: TRBV13; cdr3_length: 16; j_call: TRBJ2-1; cdr3_aa: CASSWLSGGSYNEQFF
v_call: TRBV5-8; cdr3_length: 16; j_call: TRBJ2-1; cdr3_aa: CASSLRALAGGNEQFF
v_call: TRBV7-2; cdr3_length: 18; j_call: TRBJ2-3; cdr3_aa: CASSAPGLAGGISYTQYF
v_call: TRBV28; cdr3_length: 15; j_call: TRBJ1-2; cdr3_aa: CASSWTGGERGGYTF
v_call: TRBV9; cdr3_length: 18; j_call: TRBJ1-2; cdr3_aa: CASSVGEAGGEANYGYTF
v_call: TRBV5-1; cdr3_length: 14; j_call: TRBJ2-7; cdr3_aa: CASAKAQGAGEQYF
v_call: TRBV4-3; cdr3_length: 17; j_call: TRBJ2-5; cdr3_aa: CASSQGGGGYLQETQYF
v_call: TRBV9; cdr3_length: 13; j_call: TRBJ1-2; cdr3_aa: CASSVIAGGSYTF
v_call: TRBV27; cdr3_length: 17; j_call: TRBJ2-2; cdr3_aa: CASSSSGTAINTGELFF
v_call: TRBV5-4; cdr3_length: 13; j_call: TRBJ1-4; cdr3_aa: CASSRSPGEKLFF
v_call: TRBV4-1; cdr3_length: 16; j_call: TRBJ2-1; cdr3_aa: CASSKIPGTIDDEQFF
v_call: TRBV28; cdr3_length: 12; j_call: TRBJ2-1; cdr3_aa: CASSFRGVEQFF
v_call: TRBV6-1; cdr3_length: 15; j_call: TRBJ2-3; cdr3_aa: CASIGRTGSADTQYF
v_call: TRBV19; cdr3_length: 18; j_call: TRBJ2-6; cdr3_aa: CASSSPGQVSSGANVLTF
v_call: TRBV28; cdr3_length: 16; j_call: TRBJ2-3; cdr3_aa: CASSSSGRASTDTQYF
v_call: TRBV30; cdr3_length: 15; j_call: TRBJ2-1; cdr3_aa: CAWSVLLAGGNEQFF
v_call: TRBV9; cdr3_length: 15; j_call: TRBJ2-3; cdr3_aa: CASTDPRGNTDTQYF
v_call: TRBV6-1; cdr3_length: 12; j_call: TRBJ1-2; cdr3_aa: CANRQGNYGYTF